This T cell receptor (beta chain) was recovered during a study of CD8 T cells in ankylosing spondylitis. General observations from the study: Seemingly distinctive of ankylosing spondylitis blood was a TCR beta motif formed by eight highly homologous variants. Relatively rare in peripheral blood, disease-linked clones were also CD8+. In the blood and synovial fluid of reactive arthritis, some motif variants had been previously reported.

CDR3 size: 16 residues. V shed 4 bases, J shed 5 bases, and the junction held 5 bases outside the gene matches. Germline V gene sequence: CDR1 SGHRS, CDR2 YFSETQ. A quantitative 5'-RACE method, one with molecular barcodes, was used to make TCR beta libraries. TCRdb independently ran MiXCR on the 5' RACE reads; one entry per CDR3 protein. The data show about 240,000 distinct CDR3 sequences, with over 8.5% seen just once and almost 7% held by the top ten. This clonotype was counted ten times or more. What it binds is not known. This TCR was recovered from a male donor with ankylosing spondylitis or in good health (not recorded which). The chain recombines TRBV5-1 with TRBJ2-2, with TRBD2 identical over 13 bases. Sequenced input: blood, either unsorted or a sorted T cell fraction (not recorded which). The CDR3 DNA reads TGCGCCAGCAGCGACGGGGGACTAGCGGGGACCGGGGAGCTGTTTTTT. This translates into CASSDGGLAGTGELFF.